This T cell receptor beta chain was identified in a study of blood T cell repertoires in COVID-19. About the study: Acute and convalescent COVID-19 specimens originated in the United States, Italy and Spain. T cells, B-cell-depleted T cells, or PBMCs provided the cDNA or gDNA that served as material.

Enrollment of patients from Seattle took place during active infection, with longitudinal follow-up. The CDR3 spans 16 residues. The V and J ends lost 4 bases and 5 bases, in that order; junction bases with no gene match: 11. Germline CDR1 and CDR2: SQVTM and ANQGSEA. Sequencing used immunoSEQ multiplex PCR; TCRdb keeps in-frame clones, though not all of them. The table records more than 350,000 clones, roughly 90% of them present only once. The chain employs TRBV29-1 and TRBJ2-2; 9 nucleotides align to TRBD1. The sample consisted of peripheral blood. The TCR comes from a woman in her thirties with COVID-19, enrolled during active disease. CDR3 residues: CSVVVYGTGSTGELFF. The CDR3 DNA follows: TGCAGCGTTGTAGTATATGGGACAGGGAGTACCGGGGAGCTGTTTTTT.